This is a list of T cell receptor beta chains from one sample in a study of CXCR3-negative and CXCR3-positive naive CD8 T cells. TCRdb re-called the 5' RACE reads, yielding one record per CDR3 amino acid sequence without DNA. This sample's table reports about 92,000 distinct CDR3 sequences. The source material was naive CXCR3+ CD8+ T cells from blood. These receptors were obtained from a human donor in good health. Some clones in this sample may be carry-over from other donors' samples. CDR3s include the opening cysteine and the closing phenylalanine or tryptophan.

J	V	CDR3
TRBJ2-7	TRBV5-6	CASSGGRTFPREQYF
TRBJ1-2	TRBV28	CASSIRGSLMYGYTF
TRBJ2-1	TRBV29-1	CSVDRFGRGPYNEQFF
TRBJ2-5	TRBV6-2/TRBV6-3	CASSTTWTGGETQYF
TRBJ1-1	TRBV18	CASSLTGAEAFF
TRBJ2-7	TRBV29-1	CSVYRGETYEQYF
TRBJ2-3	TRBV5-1	CASSLAVAGDTQYF
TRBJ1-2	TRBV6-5	CASTPYGGGYTF
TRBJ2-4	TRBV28	CASSFGGFAVGKNIQYF
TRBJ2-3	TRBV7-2	CASSLARGTDTQYF
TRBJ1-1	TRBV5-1	CASSLVKNTEAFF
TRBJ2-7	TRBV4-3	CASSQDEGGSSYEQYF
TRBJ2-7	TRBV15	CATSRNRVPYEQYF
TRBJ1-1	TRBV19	CASSIDYGTATEAFF
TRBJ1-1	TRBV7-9	CASSKGQNTEAFF
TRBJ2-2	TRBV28	CASADVNTGELFF
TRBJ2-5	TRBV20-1	CSARPSGSTGWYQETQYF
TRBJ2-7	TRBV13	CASSFSGNSYEQYF
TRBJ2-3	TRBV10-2	CASSDRDYQSTDTQYF
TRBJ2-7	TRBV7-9	CASSLNSGQGAYEQYF
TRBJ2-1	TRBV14	CASSQVRSSYNEQFF
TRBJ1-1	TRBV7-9	CASSLQGNLNTEAFF
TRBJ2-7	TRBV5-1	CASSFRGAYEQYF
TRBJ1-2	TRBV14	CASSQTGLGRNGYTF
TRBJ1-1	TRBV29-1	CSVPGQAIEAFF
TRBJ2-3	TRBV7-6	CASSLAGTSGTTDTQYF
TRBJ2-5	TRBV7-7	CASGAIQETQYF
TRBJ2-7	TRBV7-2	CASSYGPDDEQYF
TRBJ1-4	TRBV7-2	CASSLGPGQGLTTNEKLFF
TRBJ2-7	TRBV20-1	CSARLAGSYEQYF
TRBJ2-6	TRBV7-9	CASSSRTSGKSGANVLTF
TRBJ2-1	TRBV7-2	CASVTNTLGTVFRDEQFF
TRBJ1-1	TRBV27	CASSLWGGSMNTEAFF
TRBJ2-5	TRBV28	CASSLAGGIGETPYF
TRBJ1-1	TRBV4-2	CASSQVFPEGTEAFF
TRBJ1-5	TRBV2	CASSPSGFESNQPQHF